Listed below are T cell receptor beta chains from one sample, sequenced in a study of blood T cells in healthy people across ages. TCRdb ran MiXCR on the 5' RACE reads and lists one entry per CDR3 protein. Of approximately 1,700,000 distinct CDR3 sequences in the sample, around 42% were seen once. Sequences were obtained from blood. All receptors come from a human donor in good health. CDR3s include the opening cysteine and the closing phenylalanine or tryptophan. D genes are given only for firm matches. Size is omitted from some rows. Given values are once, few, many or a class for expanded clones.

>TRBV3-1|TRBJ2-1|.|TRBD2
CASYGGVVQFF
TGTGCCAGCTACGGGGGGGTGGTTCAGTTCTTC
>TRBV28|TRBJ2-5|.|TRBD2
CASSLRGRGETQYF
TGTGCCAGCAGTTTACGCGGGAGGGGAGAGACCCAGTACTTC
>TRBV3-1|TRBJ2-1|.|.
CASSQPKGASSYNEQFF
TGTGCCAGCAGCCAACCTAAAGGGGCTAGCTCCTACAATGAGCAGTTCTTC
>TRBV12-3/TRBV12-4|TRBJ2-1|few|TRBD2
CASSLAGGWYNEQFF
TGTGCCAGCAGTCTAGCGGGGGGCTGGTACAATGAGCAGTTCTTC
>TRBV4-3|TRBJ2-3|.|.
CASSQDQNTDTQYF
TGCGCCAGCAGCCAAGATCAGAACACAGATACGCAGTATTTT
>TRBV28|TRBJ1-2|.|TRBD1
CASSSQGQGFGYGYTF
TGTGCCAGCAGTTCCCAAGGACAGGGATTCGGCTATGGCTACACCTTC
>TRBV7-2|TRBJ2-7|.|.
CASSNGGASYEQYF
TGTGCCAGCAGCAACGGCGGGGCTAGTTACGAGCAGTACTTC
>TRBV10-3|TRBJ2-7|few|.
CAISDGDTGYEQYF
TGTGCCATCAGTGATGGCGACACTGGCTACGAGCAGTACTTC
>TRBV6-5|TRBJ1-2|few|TRBD1
CASSYNRGLNYGYTF
TGTGCCAGCAGTTATAACAGGGGCCTTAACTATGGCTACACCTTC
>TRBV4-1|TRBJ1-2|.|.
CASSQEAGADYGYTF
TGCGCCAGCAGCCAAGAAGCAGGTGCTGATTATGGCTACACCTTC
>TRBV9|TRBJ1-2|few|.
CASSVTPTGTSYGYTF
TGTGCCAGCAGCGTAACCCCAACAGGGACCTCGTATGGCTACACCTTC
>TRBV5-1|TRBJ1-1|.|.
CASSLEGHTEAFF
TGCGCCAGCAGCTTGGAGGGCCACACTGAAGCTTTCTTT
>TRBV4-3|TRBJ2-3|few|.
CASSQDLRRDTDTQYF
TGCGCCAGCAGCCAAGATCTGCGCAGGGACACAGATACGCAGTATTTT
>TRBV7-3|TRBJ2-1|.|.
CASSFGGNSYNEQFF
TGTGCCAGCAGCTTTGGGGGGAACTCCTACAATGAGCAGTTCTTC
>TRBV6-2/TRBV6-3|TRBJ2-5|few|TRBD2
CASTQGLAGARETQYF
TGTGCCAGCACCCAGGGACTAGCGGGGGCCAGGGAGACCCAGTACTTC
>TRBV6-5|TRBJ2-2|.|.
CASSPGTPGTGELFF
TGTGCCAGCAGTCCGGGGACACCGGGCACCGGGGAGCTGTTTTTT
>TRBV11-3|TRBJ2-7|few|.
CASSKRDTSYEQYF
TGTGCCAGCAGCAAACGGGACACCTCGTACGAGCAGTACTTC
>TRBV2|TRBJ2-3|.|.
CAIHRPTSTDTQYF
TGTGCCATCCACAGGCCCACTAGCACAGATACGCAGTATTTT
>TRBV6-2/TRBV6-3|TRBJ2-5|.|.
CASSYLDHQGVTQYF
TGTGCCAGCAGTTACCTGGACCACCAGGGAGTGACCCAGTACTTC
>TRBV5-1|TRBJ2-3|few|TRBD2
CASSFGLDTDTQYF
TGCGCCAGCAGCTTTGGACTAGACACAGATACGCAGTATTTT
>TRBV7-9|TRBJ2-1|few|TRBD2
CASSSGSAGGARNEQFF
TGTGCCAGCAGCTCGGGGAGTGCCGGGGGGGCCAGAAATGAGCAGTTCTTC
>TRBV11-3|TRBJ2-6|.|.
CASSLDRSHNQNSGANVLTF
TGTGCCAGCAGCTTAGATAGGTCCCACAATCAGAACTCTGGGGCCAACGTCCTGACTTTC
>TRBV7-2|TRBJ1-5|.|TRBD1
CASSLETGGVQPQHF
TGTGCCAGCAGCTTAGAGACAGGGGGCGTTCAGCCCCAGCATTTT
>TRBV29-1|TRBJ2-5|many|.
CSVEREEETQYF
TGCAGCGTTGAGCGCGAGGAGGAGACCCAGTACTTC
>TRBV29-1|TRBJ1-2|few|.
CSPAGGRQDGYTF
TGCAGCCCTGCCGGGGGCCGTCAAGACGGCTACACCTTC
>TRBV18|TRBJ1-1|.|.
CASSPDLGYTEAFF
TGTGCCAGCTCACCGGATCTGGGTTACACTGAAGCTTTCTTT
>TRBV4-2|TRBJ1-1|.|.
CASSPLGASRTEAFF
TGTGCCAGCAGCCCCCTGGGGGCGAGTAGGACTGAAGCTTTCTTT
>TRBV6-6|TRBJ2-3|once|TRBD2
CASSYSGGASGTDTQYF
TGTGCCAGCAGCTATAGCGGGGGGGCTTCAGGCACAGATACGCAGTATTTT
>TRBV24-1|TRBJ2-7|few|TRBD1
CATSDLGTGIYYEQYF
TGTGCCACCAGTGATCTTGGGACAGGGATCTACTACGAGCAGTACTTC
>TRBV7-9|TRBJ1-2|.|.
CASSFSDTSLNGYTF
TGTGCCAGCAGCTTCTCAGACACCTCACTCAATGGCTACACCTTC
>TRBV7-6|TRBJ2-7|few|.
CASSLQPSGSNEQYF
TGTGCCAGCAGCTTACAGCCTAGTGGTTCGAACGAGCAGTACTTC
>TRBV20-1|TRBJ1-6|.|TRBD1
CSARTGRFSSYNSPLHF
TGCAGTGCTAGGACAGGGCGATTCAGCTCCTATAATTCACCCCTCCACTTT
>TRBV20-1|TRBJ2-1|few|TRBD2
CSAPGLAGVDEQFF
TGCAGTGCCCCGGGACTAGCGGGGGTCGATGAGCAGTTCTTC
>TRBV12-3/TRBV12-4|TRBJ1-5|.|.
CASSPTYPADGNQPQHF
TGTGCCAGCAGTCCCACGTATCCCGCTGACGGCAATCAGCCCCAGCATTTT
>TRBV5-6|TRBJ1-2|few|.
CASSLEGYYKGYTF
TGTGCCAGCAGCTTGGAGGGTTACTATAAAGGCTACACCTTC
>TRBV7-3|TRBJ2-1|.|.
CASSLTGINEQFF
TGTGCCAGCAGCTTAACAGGCATCAATGAGCAGTTCTTC
>TRBV7-3|TRBJ1-6|once|.
CASSLAAALNSPLHF
TGTGCCAGCAGCTTAGCCGCAGCCCTTAATTCACCCCTCCACTTT
>TRBV10-3|TRBJ2-5|.|.
CAISESNDETQYF
TGTGCCATCAGTGAGTCGAATGACGAGACCCAGTACTTC
>TRBV9|TRBJ2-1|few|TRBD2
CASSVVGLAGLNEQFF
TGTGCCAGCAGCGTAGTGGGACTAGCGGGCCTCAATGAGCAGTTCTTC
>TRBV29-1|TRBJ1-2|few|.
CSVPKTPSRASYGYTF
TGCAGCGTCCCAAAGACCCCCAGTCGGGCTAGCTATGGCTACACCTTC
>TRBV15|TRBJ1-2|.|.
CATSSTGNGYTF
TGTGCCACCAGCAGTACAGGGAATGGCTACACCTTC
>TRBV27|TRBJ2-1|.|.
CASSFSIGETYNEQFF
TGTGCCAGCAGTTTCTCGATAGGAGAAACCTACAATGAGCAGTTCTTC
>TRBV4-2|TRBJ2-7|.|TRBD1
CASSQQDRGPYEQYF
TGTGCCAGCAGCCAACAAGACAGGGGGCCCTACGAGCAGTACTTC
>TRBV12-3/TRBV12-4|TRBJ2-7|.|.
CASSLIDGPYEQYF
TGTGCCAGCAGTTTGATCGACGGACCCTACGAGCAGTACTTC
>TRBV29-1|TRBJ1-1|.|.
CSVYTDYTEAFF
TGCAGCGTTTATACAGATTACACTGAAGCTTTCTTT
>TRBV20-1|TRBJ2-1|.|TRBD2
CSAHNRRGGSHNEQFF
TGCAGTGCTCATAACCGGCGGGGGGGCAGCCACAATGAGCAGTTCTTC
>TRBV2|TRBJ1-5|.|.
CASSEVEGAEPQHF
TGTGCCAGCAGTGAGGTGGAGGGTGCGGAGCCCCAGCATTTT
>TRBV10-3|TRBJ1-1|.|.
CAISEAGNTEAFF
TGTGCCATCAGTGAGGCGGGGAACACTGAAGCTTTCTTT